The sequence of this T cell receptor beta chain was determined in a study of esophageal squamous cell carcinoma under preoperative chemotherapy. This clonotype was picked up many times. No antigen is known for it. Indicated time point: before preoperative PTX-NDP chemotherapy. Each CDR3 protein is one row after TCRdb ran MiXCR on the PCR reads. The sample records about 30,000 distinct CDR3 sequences, roughly 50% being singletons. Study results and caveats: Paclitaxel-nedaplatin therapy caused immediate, substantial clonotype frequency changes.

This sample was obtained from a patient given preoperative chemotherapy. The TCR was taken from a human donor with esophageal squamous cell carcinoma. The donor label of this sample is uncertain.

The CDR3 spells CASSYSFGRLRDTGELFF. In nucleotides, the CDR3 is TGTGCCAGCAGTTACTCTTTCGGGAGGCTTCGCGACACCGGGGAGCTGTTTTTT. J is TRBJ2-2 and V is TRBV6-5; 7 nucleotides align to TRBD2. V lost 0 bases to trimming and J lost 3 bases; unmatched junction nucleotides: 10. Germline assignment: CDR1 MNHEY and CDR2 SVGAGI. The length of the CDR3 is 18 residues.